This T cell receptor beta chain was observed in a study of shared clonotypes between healthy human individuals. At the level of the study: There were three CD4 naive, three CD4 memory, two CD8 naive and one CD8 memory plates per donor. Study observations and caveats: A handful of donors shared about 4.5% of their naive CD4 clonotypes.

Deep level was the assay's run setting. The assay was immunoSEQ multiplex PCR, and TCRdb's table has in-frame clones only and misses some. The table includes over a million clones, less than 99% detected once. A CD45RA-negative memory subset and a CD45RA+ naive subset were separated from the CD4+ cells. This CDR3 has 13 residues. CDR1 is MNHEY, CDR2 SVGAGI, per germline. Trimming removed 5 bases from V and 6 bases from J, with 14 bases in between. Comments on this clone: Its target is unknown.

The genes are TRBV6-5 and TRBJ2-7, with TRBD2 as a possible D gene (5 bases). The sequencing sample was made of naive CD4+ T cells sorted from blood. Described subset: CD45RA+ positively selected. This clonotype originated in a man aged 30 to 39 in good health. The CDR3 reads CASSRAEAGEQYF. CDR3 coding DNA: TGTGCCAGCAGTCGGGCCGAGGCGGGCGAGCAGTACTTC.